These 5 T cell receptor beta chains originate from one sample sequenced in a study of T cells during gluten challenge in celiac disease. Each cell's paired alpha and beta chains came from three nested multiplex PCRs covering all V genes. Each CDR3 protein is one row after TCRdb ran MiXCR on the single-cell sequencing reads. The data hold approximately 170 distinct CDR3 sequences, with approximately 52% observed a single time. This material consisted of gluten-specific CD4+ T cells sorted from the duodenum using tetramers, taken at baseline or on day 14 of gluten challenge (not recorded which). The receptors derive from a female donor with celiac disease.

The count of this clonotype is one. J is TRBJ1-3 and V is TRBV28; tentatively, D is TRBD1 (6 bases). The V gene's germline CDR1 is MDHEN and CDR2 SYDVKM. The CDR3 spans 15 residues. Trimming left V 4 bases short and J 1 base short, with 11 bases between. The CDR3 nucleotides are TGTGCCAGCAGTTCCCAGGGGATATCTGGAAACACCATATATTTT. It specifies CASSSQGISGNTIYF.

This clonotype is termed hyperexpanded. The J gene is TRBJ2-1, the V gene TRBV9, with a possible D match to TRBD2 (6 bases). CDR3 length equals 14 residues. Germline V gives CDR1 SGDLS, CDR2 YYNGEE. The V end lost 0 bases, the J end lost 3 bases, and 7 bases lay between the germline ends. The CDR3 DNA is TGTGCCAGCAGCGTAGGGGGGGTCTACAATGAGCAGTTCTTC. Residues: CASSVGGVYNEQFF.

J is TRBJ2-7 and V is TRBV7-2, with 7 bases lining up with TRBD2. The junction had 19 bases not matched to a gene; V was cut back by 1 base and J by 7 bases. The CDR3 spans 18 residues. CDR1 SGHTA and CDR2 FQGNSA come from the germline V gene. CDR3 region: CASSLVGGRSGDHLEQYF. The DNA of the CDR3 is TGTGCCAGCAGCTTAGTAGGAGGCAGGAGCGGGGATCATCTAGAGCAGTACTTC.

As DNA, the CDR3 is TGTGCCAGCAGCCTTCAGGACTACGAGCAGTACTTC. Its translation is CASSLQDYEQYF. The chain carries TRBV12-3 or TRBV12-4 and TRBJ2-7, with D hard to call. V lost 6 bases, J lost 3 bases, and 9 bases lay in between. The CDR3 is 12 residues long.

The rearrangement links TRBV20-1 to TRBJ2-1; perhaps TRBD2 as D (5 bases). Trimming pared 5 bases from V and 3 bases from J, leaving 8 bases between. Looked up from germline, CDR1 is DFQATT and CDR2 is SNEGSKA (reference sequence). CDR3 length: 12 amino acids. The CDR3 DNA sequence: TGCAGTGCTGACTACCTCTACAATGAGCAGTTCTTC. Encoded protein: CSADYLYNEQFF.